The next 29 T cell receptor beta chains were all read from a single sample in a study of blood T cell repertoires in COVID-19. The protocol was immunoSEQ multiplex PCR, while the TCRdb copy is restricted to in-frame clones and leaves out a portion. The sample comprises fewer than 200,000 clones, around 83% of which are singletons, and about 4% rests with the top ten. Sequences were obtained from PBMCs or T cells enriched from blood (not recorded which). Every receptor here comes from a woman aged 50 to 60 in a cohort exposed to, infected with or recovered from COVID-19 (not recorded which).

The genes are TRBV5-1 and TRBJ2-2, with D perhaps TRBD1 (5 bases). CDR1 is SGHRS and CDR2 is YFSETQ in the germline V gene. The CDR3 sequence is 13 residues long. The germline V and J ends were trimmed by 1 base and 6 bases, with 7 bases remaining between them. CDR3 protein: CASSLKGAGELFF. The CDR3 coding sequence is TGCGCCAGCAGCTTGAAAGGGGCCGGGGAGCTGTTTTTT.

This chain connects TRBV12-5 to TRBJ1-1, with 7 bases aligning to TRBD1. CDR3 size: 15 residues. V was clipped by 7 bases and J by 0 bases; unmatched bases: 8. Germline V gene data show CDR1 as LGHNT and CDR2 as FRNRAP. In DNA, the CDR3 is TGTGCTAGTGTCTTCAGGGGGGAATTGAACACTGAAGCTTTCTTT. It encodes CASVFRGELNTEAFF.

The rearrangement uses TRBV6-2 or TRBV6-3 and TRBJ2-3; TRBD2 is a possible D gene (6 bases). V lost 2 bases and J lost 3, with 12 bases in between. The CDR3 consists of 15 residues. Per germline, CDR1 MNHEY and CDR2 SVGEGT. The CDR3 here is CASSYGGALTDTQYF. The CDR3 bases are TGTGCCAGCAGTTACGGCGGGGCGTTAACAGATACGCAGTATTTT.

The chain employs TRBV2 and TRBJ2-5; D may be TRBD1 (6 bases). Per the germline V gene, CDR1 is SNHLY and CDR2 is FYNNEI. This CDR3 comprises 11 residues. Trimming pared 9 bases from V and 5 bases from J, leaving 10 bases between. The DNA of the CDR3 is TGTGCCAGTGGACAGTTTGAGACCCAGTACTTC. This encodes CASGQFETQYF.

This clone was recorded once. The chain recombines TRBV6-1 with TRBJ2-7; D remains unclear. Per the germline V gene, CDR1 is MNHNS and CDR2 is SASEGT. V gave up 1 base and J gave up 3 bases, with 7 bases separating them. This CDR3 has 13 amino acids. Here the CDR3 reads CASSEEYNYEQYF. For the CDR3, the DNA is TGTGCCAGCAGTGAAGAGTACAACTACGAGCAGTACTTC.

This chain links TRBV29-1 with TRBJ2-5; 7 bases align to TRBD1. The CDR3 length is 12 residues. After removal of 7 bases from V and 6 bases from J, the junction contained 8 bases not matched to a gene. CDR1 is SQVTM, CDR2 ANQGSEA, per germline. In nucleotides, the CDR3 is TGCAGCGGAGAGGGGGCAAGGAAGACCCAGTACTTC. Protein: CSGEGARKTQYF.

The chain uses TRBV28 and TRBJ2-6, with D tentatively TRBD1 (5 bases). The V gene's germline CDR1 is MDHEN and CDR2 SYDVKM. CDR3 length equals 17 residues. V dropped 2 bases and J dropped 0 bases, with 11 bases sitting between them. The DNA of the CDR3 is TGTGCCAGCAGTTTACGGCAGGGCATCTCTGGGGCCAACGTCCTGACTTTC. It is translated as CASSLRQGISGANVLTF.

The chain has TRBV7-2 and TRBJ2-2; D gene unclear. The germline V gene encodes CDR1 SGHTA and CDR2 FQGNSA. V gave up 2 bases and J gave up 2 bases, with 9 bases separating them. This CDR3 spans 15 amino acids. CDR3 nucleotide sequence: TGTGCCAGCAGCTTATTCACAGCCAACACCGGGGAGCTGTTTTTT. Amino acids: CASSLFTANTGELFF.

The chain couples TRBV11-2 to TRBJ2-2; TRBD1 matches 8 bases. The CDR3 totals 16 residues. Looked up from germline, CDR1 is SGHAT and CDR2 is FQNNGV. Trimming cost V 5 bases and J 6 bases; bases outside gene matches: 11. DNA for the CDR3: TGTGCCAGCAGCCCATTCGACAGGGGAGAGGCCGGGGAGCTGTTTTTT. This sequence encodes CASSPFDRGEAGELFF.

The table lists this clone with a few counts. This chain's CDR3 is CASSNPGGTGGYEQYF. CDR3 DNA: TGTGCCAGTAGTAATCCCGGAGGGACAGGGGGATACGAGCAGTACTTC. V and J are TRBV19 and TRBJ2-7; TRBD1 aligns across 11 bases. V shed 4 bases and J 4 bases; nucleotides not matched to a gene: 9. CDR1 and CDR2 (germline): LNHDA, SQIVND (reference sequence). CDR3 length equals 16 residues. Full variable domain (missing parts from reference TRBV19 and TRBJ2-7): DGGITQSPKYLFRKEGQNVTLSCEQNLNHDAMYWYRQDPGQGLRLIYYSQIVNDFQKGDIAEGYSVSREKKESFPLTVTSAQKNPTAFYLCASSNPGGTGGYEQYFGPGTRLTVT.

V gene TRBV4-2 combines with J gene TRBJ2-7; tentatively, D is TRBD1 (5 bases). The CDR3 covers 12 residues. The ends were cut back, 6 bases at V and 3 bases at J, with 9 bases in the middle. CDR1 and CDR2 (germline): LGHNA, YNFKEQ. CDR3 amino acids: CASSGHSYEQYF. DNA of the CDR3: TGTGCCAGCAGTGGACACAGCTACGAGCAGTACTTC.

This chain joins TRBV11-2 and TRBJ2-7; TRBD1 agrees at 8 bases. V was clipped by 5 bases and J by 1 base; unmatched bases: 4. The CDR3 is made up of 14 amino acids. Germline CDR1 is SGHAT and CDR2 is FQNNGV. CDR3 DNA: TGTGCCAGCAGCGCGGACAGGGTTTCCTACGAGCAGTACTTC. Translation: CASSADRVSYEQYF.

This clone was seen a handful of times. The chain uses TRBV6-1 and TRBJ2-3; tentative D call: TRBD2 (5 bases). With 4 bases removed from V and 5 bases from J, the gap between germline ends came to 19 bases. The CDR3 has 16 amino acids. Looked up from germline, CDR1 is MNHNS and CDR2 is SASEGT. CDR3 bases: TGTGCCAGCAGTGTTTTCGGGAAAAGGGCACAAGATACGCAGTATTTT. This translates into CASSVFGKRAQDTQYF.

The V gene is TRBV18, the J gene TRBJ2-7, with 9 bases that match TRBD1. CDR3 length: 15 residues. Germline trimming cut 3 bases from V and 0 bases from J; bases unmatched to any gene: 3. Germline CDR1 and CDR2: KGHSH and LQKENI. The DNA of the CDR3 is TGTGCCAGCTCACCGGAACAGGGGGCCTCCTACGAGCAGTACTTC. This gives the protein CASSPEQGASYEQYF.

This clone was counted a single time. The chain is built from TRBV27 and TRBJ2-7; no clear D. Trimming shortened V by 8 bases and J by 4 bases, and 12 bases separated the two germline ends. CDR1 and CDR2 from the germline V gene are MNHEY and SMNVEV (reference sequence). This CDR3 spans 12 amino acids. The CDR3 loop is CASGPTVYEQYF. In DNA, the CDR3 is TGTGCCAGCGGGCCAACAGTTTACGAGCAGTACTTC.

The rearrangement uses TRBV5-1 and TRBJ2-2, with TRBD1 identical over 10 bases. This CDR3 spans 18 amino acids. V was clipped by 7 bases and J by 3 bases; unmatched bases: 15. CDR1 SGHRS and CDR2 YFSETQ come from the germline V gene. In DNA, the CDR3 is TGCGCCAGCCGGATTGGGGACAGGGGCGATCGGGACACCGGGGAGCTGTTTTTT. Translation gives CASRIGDRGDRDTGELFF. The full variable domain, in which reference TRBV5-1 and TRBJ2-2 provide the parts outside the CDR3, is KAGVTQTPRYLIKTRGQQVTLSCSPISGHRSVSWYQQTPGQGLQFLFEYFSETQRNKGNFPGRFSGRQFSNSRSEMNVSTLELGDSALYLCASRIGDRGDRDTGELFFGEGSRLTVL.

The chain employs TRBV7-9 and TRBJ1-2; D call uncertain. V was trimmed by 1 base and J by 1 base, leaving 7 bases between them. CDR1 is SEHNR, CDR2 FQNEAQ, per germline (reference sequence). This CDR3 has 14 residues. The chain's CDR3 is CASSLVNSNYGYTF. For the CDR3, the DNA is TGTGCCAGCAGCTTAGTCAACAGTAACTATGGCTACACCTTC.

V is TRBV11-3 and J is TRBJ2-3, with TRBD2 identical over 7 bases. The V gene end was trimmed by 1 base and the J gene end by 0 bases; junction bases not matched to a gene: 1. Germline V gene lookup returns CDR1 SGHNT and CDR2 YENEEA. This CDR3 contains 15 residues. CDR3 nucleotides: TGTGCCAGCAGCTTAGGCGGGAGTAGCACAGATACGCAGTATTTT. It codes for CASSLGGSSTDTQYF.

This clone was seen a handful of times. The rearrangement joins TRBV7-2 to TRBJ2-7, with D unclear. Germline V gene lookup returns CDR1 SGHTA and CDR2 FQGNSA. Deletions cut 5 bases from V and 0 bases from J, with 11 bases between. The CDR3 has 14 amino acids. The CDR3 DNA reads TGTGCCAGCAGCCCCGAGGCACGCTCCTACGAGCAGTACTTC. It specifies CASSPEARSYEQYF.

This clone has only a few counts. For the CDR3, the DNA is TGTGCCAGCAGTTACACGAAACAGGGGGTGGACAATGAGCAGTTCTTC. It specifies CASSYTKQGVDNEQFF. The chain joins TRBV6-6 to TRBJ2-1; 8 bases match TRBD1. Germline CDR1 and CDR2: MNHNY and SVGAGI (reference sequence). V was pared by 2 bases and J by 5 bases, with 8 bases of the junction left unmatched. The CDR3 spans 16 residues.

J is TRBJ2-5 and V is TRBV5-1; 8 bases map to TRBD2. The CDR3 extends over 17 amino acids. Germline-derived CDR1 and CDR2 are SGHRS and YFSETQ. The junction had 11 bases not matched to a gene; V was cut back by 4 bases and J by 0 bases. CDR3 nucleotide sequence: TGCGCCAGCAGCCTCGATTCGGGGGGGCCCTACCAAGAGACCCAGTACTTC. Protein: CASSLDSGGPYQETQYF.

The chain carries TRBV5-6 and TRBJ2-1, with TRBD1 as a possible D gene (6 bases). Germline V gene sequence: CDR1 SGHDT, CDR2 YYEEEE. The V end lost 0 bases, the J end lost 11 bases, and 12 bases lay between the germline ends. There are 13 residues in the CDR3. The CDR3 DNA sequence: TGTGCCAGCAGCTTGGCCGGACGGGACAAGCAGTTCTTC. It is translated as CASSLAGRDKQFF.

The chain is built from TRBV7-2 and TRBJ2-3; D uncertain. Germline CDR1 and CDR2: SGHTA and FQGNSA. The CDR3 is made up of 14 amino acids. V lost 4 bases to trimming and J lost 0 bases, with 8 bases between them. The CDR3 sequence is CASSSLTSTDTQYF. The CDR3 coding sequence is TGTGCCAGCAGCTCGTTAACTAGCACAGATACGCAGTATTTT.

The CDR3 DNA sequence: TGTGCCAGCAGCCAATTTGGGTCGGGAGGGAACACCGGGGAGCTGTTTTTT. Translation gives CASSQFGSGGNTGELFF. The chain uses TRBV3-1 (or the pseudogene TRBV3-2) and TRBJ2-2, with TRBD2 matching 7 bases. From germline, CDR1 is LGHDT and CDR2 YNNKEL (reference sequence). This CDR3 has 17 amino acids. V dropped 2 bases and J dropped 1; count of bases not matched to a gene: 7.

This chain joins TRBV3-1 (or the pseudogene TRBV3-2) and TRBJ2-5; TRBD2 might be the D (6 bases). The V gene lost 4 bases and the J gene lost 2 bases, with 14 bases spanning the gap. The germline V gene has CDR1 LGHDT and CDR2 YNNKEL (reference sequence). This CDR3 region has 15 residues. CDR3 sequence reads: CASSPAGTLQETQYF. DNA of the CDR3: TGTGCCAGCAGCCCGGCCGGGACTCTGCAAGAGACCCAGTACTTC.

J is TRBJ2-6 and V is TRBV11-1, with TRBD1 as a possible D gene (6 bases). The CDR3 has 16 amino acids. Germline loops: CDR1 SGHAT, CDR2 FQDESV (reference sequence). Trimming cost V 3 bases and J 2 bases, with 11 bases left between them. The chain's CDR3 is CASSFTGKAGANVLTF. CDR3 sequence (DNA): TGTGCCAGCAGCTTCACAGGGAAGGCTGGGGCCAACGTCCTGACTTTC.

The V call is TRBV1, the J call TRBJ1-1; the table's D call, TRBD1, was not checked against the DNA. TRBV1 corresponds to a pseudogene. The CDR3 has 15 residues. The CDR3 reads CTSSQDPRTVDEAFF. CDR3 coding DNA: TGCACCAGCAGCCAAGACCCTAGGACAGTAGATGAAGCTTTCTTT.

This sequence joins TRBV19 and TRBJ1-4, with 8 bases aligning to TRBD1. The V segment lost 5 bases and the J segment 8 bases; nucleotides outside the gene matches: 10. The CDR3 contains 15 residues. Per the germline V gene, CDR1 is LNHDA and CDR2 is SQIVND (reference sequence). CDR3 DNA: TGTGCCAGTAGTGGACCAAGACAGGGGAACGAAAAACTGTTTTTT. This gives the protein CASSGPRQGNEKLFF.

CDR3 residues: CASSSLAGGPYEQYF. The CDR3 DNA sequence: TGTGCCAGCAGCTCTCTAGCGGGAGGGCCCTACGAGCAGTACTTC. This chain uses TRBV7-3 with TRBJ2-7, with 12 bases identical to TRBD2. The germline CDR1 and CDR2 sequences are SGHTA and FQGTGA. The CDR3 runs to 15 residues. Trimming took 4 bases from V and 2 from J; bases not matched to a gene: 3.